This passage covers 14 T cell receptor beta chains from one sample sequenced in a study of Tregs in tolerant kidney transplant recipients. The nonmyeloablative bone marrow transplants came from related graft donors, with transient mixed chimerism. TCRdb's table, derived via immunoSEQ multiplex PCR, lists solely in-frame clones and lacks some. This table holds about 15,000 clones. The sample in question was CD4+ T cells from blood (PBMCs), obtained 12 months after the transplant. The source of these receptors is a human patient who received a combined kidney and bone marrow transplant. Some T cells here may be from the graft donor.

In terms of frequency, this clone is medium-sized (0.01 to 0.1%). The read ends 3 residues early relative to the CDR3; the germline J gene fills the gap. V and J are TRBV7-3 and TRBJ2-2; D not resolved. V was pared by 4 bases and J by 6 bases, with 9 bases between. Germline V gene sequence: CDR1 SGHTA, CDR2 FQGTGA. The CDR3 runs 13 residues. The CDR3 region is CASSSVRSGELFF. Incomplete CDR3 DNA: TGTGCCAGCAGCTCCGTGCGGTCCGGGGAG.

To note about this clone: The read terminates 3 residues before the CDR3 end, so the remaining end is supplied by the germline J gene. The chain has TRBV12-3 or TRBV12-4 and TRBJ2-6; unclear D gene. The CDR3 contains 12 residues. The V end lost 3 bases, the J end lost 6 bases, and 3 bases lay between the germline ends. The DNA read from the CDR3 is TGTGCCAGCAGTTTTCTGGCCAACGTC. It specifies CASSFLANV. The entire CDR3 is CASSFLANVLTF.

For this clone: The read stops 3 residues short of the end of the CDR3; the missing end is completed from the germline J gene. J is TRBJ1-3 and V is TRBV28; 8 bases align to TRBD1. The CDR3 totals 14 residues. Trimming took 4 bases from V and 2 from J; bases not matched to a gene: 1. Germline V lookup: CDR1 MDHEN, CDR2 SYDVKM. This chain's CDR3 is CASSSQGAGNTIYF. CDR3 bases read: TGTGCCAGCAGTTCACAGGGGGCTGGAAACACC.

With regard to this clone: The read is 3 residues too short to cover the CDR3 end, so that end is filled in from the germline J gene. The V call is TRBV30, the J call TRBJ1-4, with D possibly being TRBD1 (6 bases). Trimming left V 2 bases short and J 8 bases short, with 18 bases between. The germline CDR1 and CDR2 sequences are GTSNPN and SVGIG (reference sequence). The CDR3 runs 15 residues. The CDR3 bases that were read are TGTGCCTGGAGTCACAGGGATGATTTAGGAGAAAAA. Translating it yields CAWSHRDDLGEK. The entire CDR3 protein reads CAWSHRDDLGEKLFF.

About this clone: The read is 3 residues too short to cover the CDR3 end, so that end is filled in from the germline J gene. V is TRBV14 and J is TRBJ1-5; D is ambiguous. The CDR3 has 12 amino acids. The germline CDR1 and CDR2 sequences are SGHDN and FVKESK. The CDR3 here is CASSHASGPQHF. The sequenced part of the CDR3 DNA is TGTGCCAGCAGCCATGCTTCGGGTCCC. Together with reference TRBV14 and TRBJ1-5, the CDR3 gives the full variable domain: EAGVTQFPSHSVIEKGQTVTLRCDPISGHDNLYWYRRVMGKEIKFLLHFVKESKQDESGMPNNRFLAERTGGTYSTLKVQPAELEDSGVYFCASSHASGPQHFGDGTRLSIL.

Remarks on this clone: The missing CDR3 end, 3 residues past where the read stops, is filled in from the germline J gene. J is TRBJ1-6 and V is TRBV20-1; D may be TRBD1 (5 bases). Germline V gives CDR1 DFQATT, CDR2 SNEGSKA (reference sequence). The CDR3 totals 16 residues. V was cut by 0 bases and J by 0 bases, with 9 bases left in between. The part of the CDR3 DNA that was read is TGCAGTGCTAGAGATCTGGGGGGCTCCTATAATTCACCC. Residues: CSARDLGGSYNSP. The full CDR3 protein is CSARDLGGSYNSPLHF.

In the case of this clone: The CDR3 extends 3 residues past the end of the read, so its final part is completed from the germline J gene. The chain carries TRBV6-2 or TRBV6-3 and TRBJ2-7; 10 nucleotides match TRBD2. V dropped 3 bases and J dropped 6; count of bases not matched to a gene: 5. This CDR3 spans 14 amino acids. The germline CDR1 and CDR2 sequences are MNHEY and SVGEGT. The DNA read from the CDR3 is TGTGCCAGCAGTTATCGCACTAGCGGGATCGAG. This sequence encodes CASSYRTSGIE. The full CDR3 reads CASSYRTSGIEQYF.

Comment on this clone: The read gets to within 3 residues of the CDR3 end, and the germline J gene fills in the rest. This chain joins TRBV29-1 and TRBJ1-1; 8 bases map to TRBD1. Germline CDR1 reads SQVTM; CDR2 reads ANQGSEA. V lost 5 bases and J lost 1; bases outside the gene matches: 3. This CDR3 spans 13 amino acids. Partial CDR3 DNA: TGCAGCGTTAGGACAGGGACGAACACTGAA. Its translation: CSVRTGTNTE. From start to end, the CDR3 is CSVRTGTNTEAFF.

As concerns this clone: The CDR3 end is not reached by the read, which stops 3 residues before it; the germline J gene fills it in. The same CDR3 can be traced to other DNA sequences in this sample. The V gene is TRBV5-1, the J gene TRBJ2-1, with TRBD2 identical over 14 bases. Trimming removed 4 bases from V and 7 bases from J; junction bases left unmatched: 4. The CDR3 covers 15 residues. Germline lookup yields CDR1 SGHRS and CDR2 YFSETQ. The part of the CDR3 DNA that was read is TGCGCCAGCAGCCCCGGGACTAGCGGGAGTAATGAG. Protein sequence: CASSPGTSGSNE. The full CDR3 protein is CASSPGTSGSNEQFF.

Worth noting for this clone: The read falls 3 residues short of the CDR3 end, and the missing part is taken from the germline J gene. This chain joins TRBV28 and TRBJ2-7, with D possibly matching TRBD1 (5 bases). Trimming stripped 4 bases from V and 2 bases from J, with 18 bases between. This CDR3 has 16 residues. Germline CDR1 reads MDHEN; CDR2 reads SYDVKM. The DNA read from the CDR3 is TGTGCCAGCAGTTCCAGAGGCTACAGGTTACCCTACGAG. It yields the protein CASSSRGYRLPYE. The entire CDR3 protein is CASSSRGYRLPYEQYF.

As for this clone: With the read ending 3 residues before the CDR3 end, the germline J gene is used to fill in that end. The V and J genes are TRBV19 and TRBJ2-5; 12 bases are a match to TRBD2. CDR3 length: 15 residues. CDR1 and CDR2 (germline): LNHDA, SQIVND (reference sequence). V trimming: 7 bases; J trimming: 1 base; junction bases outside the gene matches: 4. The covered CDR3 bases are TGTGCCAGTAAGCGGACTAGCGGGATCCAAGAGACC. This sequence encodes CASKRTSGIQET. The full CDR3 protein reads CASKRTSGIQETQYF.

Comments on this clone: The CDR3 end falls 3 residues outside the read, so it is completed with the germline J gene. The V and J genes are TRBV7-2 and TRBJ2-7; no definite D call. The V end was cut by 1 base, the J end by 2 bases, with 9 bases between. This CDR3 comprises 14 residues. CDR1 SGHTA and CDR2 FQGNSA come from the germline V gene. This CDR3 reads CASSLGMTTYEQYF. The covered CDR3 bases are TGTGCCAGCAGCTTAGGGATGACAACCTACGAG.

In regard to this clone: The read ends 3 residues early relative to the CDR3; the germline J gene fills the gap. The chain couples TRBV6-2 or TRBV6-3 to TRBJ1-2, with 8 bases aligning to TRBD1. The CDR3 consists of 14 residues. From germline, CDR1 is MNHEY and CDR2 SVGEGT. The part of the CDR3 DNA that was read is TGTGCCAGCAGTTCCCCCAGGGGGCCGGGAGGC. The encoded protein is CASSSPRGPGG. The entire CDR3 protein reads CASSSPRGPGGYTF.

A word on this clone: The CDR3 is cut off 3 residues early in the read; its end comes from the germline J gene. The rearrangement links TRBV19 to TRBJ2-1; tentatively, D is TRBD1 (5 bases). The CDR3 sequence is 14 residues long. Germline V gives CDR1 LNHDA, CDR2 SQIVND (reference sequence). Between the trimmed V and J ends, which lost 4 bases and 2 bases, there was a span of 9 bases. The part of the CDR3 DNA that was read is TGTGCCAGTAGTACACAGGTTACCTACAATGAG. The encoded protein is CASSTQVTYNE. From start to end, the CDR3 is CASSTQVTYNEQFF.